This is a list of T cell receptor beta chains from one sample in a study of T-cell reconstitution after alpha-beta-depleted transplantation in children. Using its own MiXCR run on the PCR reads, TCRdb lists one record per CDR3 protein. The sample carries around 700,000 distinct CDR3 sequences, under 15% recorded once. The material sequenced was PBMCs, taken before TCRalphabeta/CD19-depleted stem cell transplant. All receptors come from a girl aged 2-10 years with congenital amegakaryocytic thrombocytopenia, due to receive a stem cell transplant. The CDR3 runs from the conserved cysteine through the conserved F or W. A D gene is named only where the DNA matches it firmly. Size values are once, few and many counts, or a class for expanded clones, and some rows have none.

V gene: TRBV7-6; J gene: TRBJ2-1; D gene: -; clone size: many; CDR3 protein: CASSLAPNEQFF; CDR3 DNA: TGTGCCAGCAGCTTAGCGCCCAATGAGCAGTTCTTC
V gene: TRBV11-3; J gene: TRBJ2-1; D gene: -; clone size: once; CDR3 protein: CASSLVGSSERFF; CDR3 DNA: TGTGCCAGCAGCTTAGTCGGCTCTAGTGAGCGGTTCTTC
V gene: TRBV5-1; J gene: TRBJ1-4; D gene: TRBD1; clone size: many; CDR3 protein: CASMDRPSEKLFF; CDR3 DNA: TGCGCCAGCATGGACAGGCCCTCTGAAAAACTGTTTTTT
V gene: TRBV7-9; J gene: TRBJ2-1; D gene: TRBD2; clone size: -; CDR3 protein: CASGIGLAENNEQFF; CDR3 DNA: TGTGCCAGCGGGATCGGACTAGCGGAGAACAATGAGCAGTTCTTC
V gene: TRBV28; J gene: TRBJ2-5; D gene: -; clone size: -; CDR3 protein: CASRTGFRETQYF; CDR3 DNA: TGTGCCAGCAGGACGGGATTTCGGGAGACCCAGTACTTC
V gene: TRBV30; J gene: TRBJ1-1; D gene: -; clone size: -; CDR3 protein: CAWILRTEAFF; CDR3 DNA: TGTGCCTGGATCTTACGCACTGAAGCTTTCTTT
V gene: TRBV30; J gene: TRBJ2-1; D gene: -; clone size: many; CDR3 protein: CAWNPTDNEQFF; CDR3 DNA: TGTGCCTGGAACCCCACGGACAATGAGCAGTTCTTC
V gene: TRBV20-1; J gene: TRBJ1-5; D gene: -; clone size: -; CDR3 protein: CSASSAQGDLLRQPQHF; CDR3 DNA: TGCAGTGCTAGCTCGGCGCAGGGAGATCTTCTTCGTCAGCCCCAGCATTTT
V gene: TRBV29-1; J gene: TRBJ2-7; D gene: TRBD2; clone size: -; CDR3 protein: CSAKTSGRGYEQYF; CDR3 DNA: TGCAGCGCCAAGACTAGCGGGAGGGGCTACGAGCAGTACTTC
V gene: TRBV12-3/TRBV12-4; J gene: TRBJ1-1; D gene: -; clone size: -; CDR3 protein: CASSFETGREAFF; CDR3 DNA: TGTGCCAGCAGTTTCGAGACAGGAAGGGAAGCTTTCTTT
V gene: TRBV11-2; J gene: TRBJ2-7; D gene: -; clone size: many; CDR3 protein: CASSFVVTAYEQYF; CDR3 DNA: TGTGCCAGCAGCTTCGTTGTAACCGCCTACGAGCAGTACTTC
V gene: TRBV11-2; J gene: TRBJ2-3; D gene: TRBD2; clone size: many; CDR3 protein: CASSTGTSGKSNTDTQYF; CDR3 DNA: TGTGCCAGCAGCACCGGGACTAGCGGGAAGTCTAACACAGATACGCAGTATTTT
V gene: TRBV5-1; J gene: TRBJ1-4; D gene: TRBD1; clone size: -; CDR3 protein: CASSSRDSANEKLFF; CDR3 DNA: TGCGCCAGCAGCTCCCGGGACAGCGCTAATGAAAAACTGTTTTTT
V gene: TRBV4-2; J gene: TRBJ2-5; D gene: TRBD1; clone size: few; CDR3 protein: CASSQGYRGQETQYF; CDR3 DNA: TGTGCCAGCAGCCAAGGGTACAGGGGACAAGAGACCCAGTACTTC
V gene: TRBV19; J gene: TRBJ2-7; D gene: TRBD1; clone size: few; CDR3 protein: CASNTGGNEQYF; CDR3 DNA: TGTGCCAGTAATACAGGGGGTAACGAGCAGTACTTC
V gene: TRBV7-6; J gene: TRBJ2-1; D gene: -; clone size: -; CDR3 protein: CASSPGYLRGEQFF; CDR3 DNA: TGTGCCAGCAGCCCGGGGTACCTCAGGGGTGAGCAGTTCTTC
V gene: TRBV9; J gene: TRBJ2-2; D gene: TRBD2; clone size: many; CDR3 protein: CASSAGLANGELFF; CDR3 DNA: TGTGCCAGCAGCGCGGGACTAGCGAACGGGGAGCTGTTTTTT
V gene: TRBV20-1; J gene: TRBJ2-1; D gene: -; clone size: many; CDR3 protein: CSARDPGGMDEQFF; CDR3 DNA: TGCAGTGCTAGAGATCCCGGGGGTATGGATGAGCAGTTCTTC
V gene: TRBV5-1; J gene: TRBJ2-6; D gene: -; clone size: few; CDR3 protein: CASDPGSGANVLTF; CDR3 DNA: TGCGCCAGCGACCCGGGATCTGGGGCCAACGTCCTGACTTTC
V gene: TRBV7-8; J gene: TRBJ2-7; D gene: -; clone size: many; CDR3 protein: CASSPQPVTTYEQYF; CDR3 DNA: TGTGCCAGCAGCCCCCAACCGGTTACAACCTACGAGCAGTACTTC
V gene: TRBV20-1; J gene: TRBJ2-5; D gene: -; clone size: many; CDR3 protein: CSARDAGATETQYF; CDR3 DNA: TGCAGTGCTAGAGATGCCGGGGCCACAGAGACCCAGTACTTC
V gene: TRBV12-3/TRBV12-4; J gene: TRBJ2-7; D gene: -; clone size: -; CDR3 protein: CASSLQLVGHEQYF; CDR3 DNA: TGTGCCAGCAGTCTCCAACTCGTCGGGCACGAGCAGTACTTC
V gene: TRBV5-1; J gene: TRBJ1-4; D gene: -; clone size: many; CDR3 protein: CASSPSLPNEKLFF; CDR3 DNA: TGCGCCAGCAGCCCGTCCCTCCCAAATGAAAAACTGTTTTTT
V gene: TRBV11-2; J gene: TRBJ2-5; D gene: -; clone size: few; CDR3 protein: CASSLDLLAQYF; CDR3 DNA: TGTGCCAGCAGCTTAGATCTGCTCGCCCAGTACTTC
V gene: TRBV12-3/TRBV12-4; J gene: TRBJ1-5; D gene: -; clone size: many; CDR3 protein: CASSLLGVPQPQHF; CDR3 DNA: TGTGCCAGCAGTTTACTCGGGGTACCTCAGCCCCAGCATTTT
V gene: TRBV6-6; J gene: TRBJ2-1; D gene: -; clone size: -; CDR3 protein: CANSLGPSNEQFF; CDR3 DNA: TGTGCCAACAGCCTCGGCCCGAGTAATGAGCAGTTCTTC
V gene: TRBV6-1; J gene: TRBJ1-2; D gene: TRBD1; clone size: many; CDR3 protein: CASRDGTVNYGYTF; CDR3 DNA: TGTGCCAGCAGGGACGGGACAGTTAACTATGGCTACACCTTC
V gene: TRBV5-1; J gene: TRBJ1-1; D gene: TRBD1; clone size: many; CDR3 protein: CASSKRNRGGREAFF; CDR3 DNA: TGCGCCAGCAGCAAAAGAAACAGGGGAGGTCGGGAAGCTTTCTTT
V gene: TRBV27; J gene: TRBJ2-1; D gene: TRBD2; clone size: many; CDR3 protein: CASSSRSSGTSYNEQFF; CDR3 DNA: TGTGCCAGCAGTTCCAGATCTAGCGGGACCTCCTACAATGAGCAGTTCTTC
V gene: TRBV7-8; J gene: TRBJ2-1; D gene: -; clone size: many; CDR3 protein: CASSSYSGSDNEQFF; CDR3 DNA: TGTGCCAGCAGCTCATATAGCGGTTCAGACAATGAGCAGTTCTTC
V gene: TRBV4-2; J gene: TRBJ2-1; D gene: -; clone size: many; CDR3 protein: CASSQDRLVDEQFF; CDR3 DNA: TGTGCCAGCAGCCAAGATCGGCTAGTCGATGAGCAGTTCTTC
V gene: TRBV5-1; J gene: TRBJ1-1; D gene: -; clone size: many; CDR3 protein: CASSLVDRGEAFF; CDR3 DNA: TGCGCCAGCAGCTTGGTAGACAGAGGTGAAGCTTTCTTT
V gene: TRBV12-3/TRBV12-4; J gene: TRBJ2-5; D gene: TRBD2; clone size: few; CDR3 protein: CASSPGTSGRRGETQYF; CDR3 DNA: TGTGCCAGCAGTCCCGGGACTAGCGGGAGGAGAGGAGAGACCCAGTACTTC
V gene: TRBV19; J gene: TRBJ2-2; D gene: TRBD1; clone size: -; CDR3 protein: CASSIQGARTGELFF; CDR3 DNA: TGTGCCAGTAGTATACAGGGGGCTCGGACCGGGGAGCTGTTTTTT
V gene: TRBV20-1; J gene: TRBJ2-7; D gene: -; clone size: once; CDR3 protein: CSALEPRELPPSEQYF; CDR3 DNA: TGCAGCGCACTTGAACCTCGGGAGCTTCCTCCTTCCGAGCAGTACTTC
V gene: TRBV4-1; J gene: TRBJ1-6; D gene: TRBD1; clone size: many; CDR3 protein: CASSRATGLATIGNSPLHF; CDR3 DNA: TGCGCCAGCAGCCGCGCGACAGGGTTGGCCACGATCGGTAATTCACCCCTCCACTTT
V gene: TRBV27; J gene: TRBJ2-7; D gene: TRBD2; clone size: -; CDR3 protein: CASSWREDYEQYF; CDR3 DNA: TGTGCCAGCAGTTGGCGGGAGGACTACGAGCAGTACTTC
V gene: TRBV6-2/TRBV6-3; J gene: TRBJ2-3; D gene: -; clone size: many; CDR3 protein: CASSYRVADSDTQYF; CDR3 DNA: TGTGCCAGCAGTTACCGGGTCGCGGACTCAGATACGCAGTATTTT
V gene: TRBV5-1; J gene: TRBJ2-7; D gene: TRBD2; clone size: many; CDR3 protein: CASGAGGYEQYF; CDR3 DNA: TGCGCCAGCGGAGCGGGAGGGTACGAGCAGTACTTC
V gene: TRBV5-1; J gene: TRBJ2-1; D gene: -; clone size: many; CDR3 protein: CASSALSGNEQFF; CDR3 DNA: TGCGCCAGCAGCGCGTTGTCGGGGAATGAGCAGTTCTTC
V gene: TRBV29-1; J gene: TRBJ2-7; D gene: TRBD2; clone size: -; CDR3 protein: CSVGIAGTYEQYF; CDR3 DNA: TGCAGCGTTGGAATAGCGGGGACCTACGAGCAGTACTTC
V gene: TRBV5-1; J gene: TRBJ2-1; D gene: TRBD2; clone size: many; CDR3 protein: CASSTLGTTSYNEQFF; CDR3 DNA: TGCGCCAGCAGCACTCTCGGGACTACTTCCTACAATGAGCAGTTCTTC
V gene: TRBV7-9; J gene: TRBJ2-7; D gene: TRBD1; clone size: -; CDR3 protein: CASSLGTAQDEQSF; CDR3 DNA: TGTGCCAGCAGCCTGGGGACAGCCCAGGACGAGCAGTCCTTC
V gene: TRBV7-9; J gene: TRBJ2-4; D gene: -; clone size: -; CDR3 protein: CASSLFNKNIQYF; CDR3 DNA: TGTGCCAGCAGCTTATTTAACAAAAACATTCAGTACTTC
V gene: TRBV6-4; J gene: TRBJ2-2; D gene: TRBD2; clone size: few; CDR3 protein: CASSPLAGEYYTGELFF; CDR3 DNA: TGTGCCAGCAGTCCCCTAGCGGGAGAGTATTACACCGGGGAGCTGTTTTTT